The 17 T cell receptor beta chains in this list originate from one sample, sequenced in a study of Ad26.COV2.S vaccination and SARS-CoV-2 variants. This table comes from immunoSEQ multiplex PCR, and its TCRdb copy is limited to in-frame clones, with some not included. The sample includes under 550,000 clones, approximately 90% of them seen just once. Treatment noted: around 19 received Ad26.COV2.S at low or high dose, single or two shots; five or six received placebo; per-sample allocation not given. Sample collection was performed on day 63 after the first vaccine or placebo injection. The sequences come from peripheral blood, collected in a trial of Ad26.COV2.S vaccine versus placebo. The receptors shown here come from a person aged 18 to 65 who received the Ad26.COV2.S COVID-19 vaccine or a placebo.

The chain has TRBV6-1 and TRBJ1-2; D ambiguous. CDR1 and CDR2 from the germline V gene are MNHNS and SASEGT. The CDR3 spans 12 residues. Trimming took off 2 bases at V and 8 bases at J, with 9 bases between the two ends. The DNA of the CDR3 is TGTGCCAGCAGTGAAAGACTCGGCGGCTACACCTTC. Translating it yields CASSERLGGYTF.

This clone was seen once. The V call is TRBV30, the J call TRBJ1-2; D is perhaps TRBD1 (5 bases). This CDR3 is built from 10 residues. Trimming cost V 6 bases and J 6 bases, with 8 bases left between them. Germline V gives CDR1 GTSNPN, CDR2 SVGIG (reference sequence). CDR3 in amino acids: CACWGDGYTF. Here the CDR3 DNA reads TGTGCCTGTTGGGGGGATGGCTACACCTTC.

This chain connects TRBV11-2 to TRBJ2-5, with D perhaps being TRBD1 or TRBD2 (5 bases each). CDR3 length: 16 residues. Germline V lookup: CDR1 SGHAT, CDR2 FQNNGV. Between the trimmed V and J ends, which lost 0 bases and 7 bases, there was a span of 18 bases. CDR3 in DNA: TGTGCCAGCAGCTTAGAGTGGTTCGCGGGTCAGGGGACCCAGTACTTC. Its translation is CASSLEWFAGQGTQYF.

The J gene is TRBJ1-4, the V gene TRBV19, with D perhaps TRBD1 (6 bases). V lost 6 bases and J 3 bases, leaving 14 bases between the germline ends. The CDR3 is 15 amino acids. The germline gives CDR1 LNHDA, CDR2 SQIVND (reference sequence). CDR3 in DNA: TGTGCCAGTAGCCACCGGGGGGGCGCTAATGAAAAACTGTTTTTT. Protein: CASSHRGGANEKLFF.

V is TRBV9 and J is TRBJ2-5; TRBD1 matches 8 bases. V lost 3 bases and J lost 1; bases outside the gene matches: 8. The length of the CDR3 is 16 residues. The germline V gene has CDR1 SGDLS and CDR2 YYNGEE. CDR3 coding DNA: TGTGCCAGCAGCGCAGGTCCGACAGGGGCCCAAGAGACCCAGTACTTC. It yields the protein CASSAGPTGAQETQYF.

The chain links TRBV10-3 to TRBJ2-1, with 9 nucleotides matching TRBD2. The CDR3 spans 14 residues. Germline trimming cut 3 bases from V and 7 bases from J; bases unmatched to any gene: 4. CDR1 and CDR2 from the germline V gene are ENHRY and SYGVKD. CDR3 in DNA: TGTGCCATCAGTGATTATACTAGCGGGAATGAGCAGTTCTTC. Translated, it gives CAISDYTSGNEQFF.

This clone came up a few times. The chain employs TRBV7-9 and TRBJ1-6; TRBD1 agrees at 10 bases. CDR1 and CDR2 from the germline V gene are SEHNR and FQNEAQ (reference sequence). This CDR3 has 17 amino acids. The V and J ends lost 1 base and 6 bases, in that order; junction bases with no gene match: 6. CDR3 protein: CASSLGGTGAFNSPLHF. The DNA for the CDR3 is TGTGCCAGCAGCTTAGGTGGGACAGGGGCCTTTAATTCACCCCTCCACTTT.

The J gene is TRBJ2-1, the V gene TRBV5-6; 11 nucleotides align to TRBD1. Trimming cost V 4 bases and J 1 base; bases outside gene matches: 7. The CDR3 totals 17 residues. Germline loops: CDR1 SGHDT, CDR2 YYEEEE. The CDR3 is CASSPFGTGGSYNEQFF. The CDR3 DNA follows: TGTGCCAGCAGCCCCTTCGGGACAGGGGGTTCCTACAATGAGCAGTTCTTC.

The chain uses TRBV5-6 and TRBJ2-7; D is possibly TRBD1 (6 bases). V was shortened by 7 bases and J by 1 base, with 15 bases between the two germline ends. Germline V gene lookup returns CDR1 SGHDT and CDR2 YYEEEE. This CDR3 spans 14 amino acids. CDR3 loop: CASGRQAASYEQYF. The CDR3 coding sequence is TGTGCCAGCGGGAGACAGGCGGCTTCCTACGAGCAGTACTTC.

V gene TRBV7-7 combines with J gene TRBJ2-3; D possibly corresponds to TRBD2 (5 bases). V was clipped by 5 bases and J by 0 bases, with 12 bases between them. The CDR3 extends over 15 amino acids. CDR1 is SSHAT and CDR2 is FNYEAQ in the germline V gene (reference sequence). In DNA, the CDR3 is TGTGCCAGCAGCCCAGACTACGCTAGCACAGATACGCAGTATTTT. Translated, it gives CASSPDYASTDTQYF.

V is TRBV27 and J is TRBJ2-7; 10 nucleotides agree with TRBD1. V gave up 5 bases and J gave up 6 bases; unmatched junction bases: 4. There are 13 residues in the CDR3. Germline V gives CDR1 MNHEY, CDR2 SMNVEV (reference sequence). This CDR3 reads CASSIDRGREQYF. CDR3 sequence (DNA): TGTGCCAGCAGTATAGACAGGGGGCGCGAGCAGTACTTC.

The chain links TRBV27 to TRBJ1-6, with no clear D. Germline CDR1 MNHEY, CDR2 SMNVEV (reference sequence). The CDR3 is 14 residues long. V dropped 0 bases and J dropped 7 bases, with 7 bases sitting between them. CDR3 amino acids: CASSLSAENSPLHF. CDR3 DNA sequence: TGTGCCAGCAGTTTATCTGCGGAAAATTCACCCCTCCACTTT.

The chain couples TRBV10-2 to TRBJ2-6, with 7 bases fitting TRBD1. With V trimmed by 6 bases and J by 2 bases, 13 bases remained unmatched. The germline CDR1 and CDR2 sequences are WSHSY and SAAADI. This CDR3 spans 18 amino acids. The CDR3 DNA reads TGCGCCAGCAGAAGCCCAGGGGGACATAGCCCTGGGGCCAACGTCCTGACTTTC. As protein: CASRSPGGHSPGANVLTF.

The genes are TRBV7-9 and TRBJ2-7; TRBD2 agrees at 9 bases. CDR1 SEHNR and CDR2 FQNEAQ come from the germline V gene (reference sequence). V lost 5 bases and J lost 2; bases outside the gene matches: 10. This CDR3 contains 16 residues. CDR3 DNA sequence: TGTGCCAGCAGCCCCCAGGGACAGCGGGAGGCCTACGAGCAGTACTTC. Its protein product is CASSPQGQREAYEQYF. The full variable domain, completed using reference TRBV7-9 and TRBJ2-7, is DTGVSQNPRHKITKRGQNVTFRCDPISEHNRLYWYRQTLGQGPEFLTYFQNEAQLEKSRLLSDRFSAERPKGSFSTLEIQRTEQGDSAMYLCASSPQGQREAYEQYFGPGTRLTVT.

A few counts support this clone. The chain recombines TRBV30 with TRBJ2-7; 9 nucleotides align to TRBD2. CDR1 is GTSNPN and CDR2 is SVGIG in the germline V gene (reference sequence). This CDR3 is built from 15 residues. With 0 bases clipped from V and 0 bases from J, the junction kept 3 bases outside the gene matches. As DNA, the CDR3 is TGTGCCTGGAGTGTGTGGCGGGAGGGCTCCTACGAGCAGTACTTC. Its translation is CAWSVWREGSYEQYF.

This clone turned up a few times. The same CDR3 arises from other DNA sequences in this sample as well. The genes are TRBV5-8 and TRBJ2-1; 10 bases are a match to TRBD2. This CDR3 contains 14 residues. Per germline, CDR1 SGHTS and CDR2 YDEGEE. V dropped 2 bases and J dropped 7; count of bases not matched to a gene: 3. CDR3 region: CASSFLAGDNEQFF. DNA of the CDR3: TGTGCCAGCAGCTTCCTAGCGGGAGATAATGAGCAGTTCTTC.

This rearrangement joins TRBV7-2 to TRBJ1-1; D possibly corresponds to TRBD1 (6 bases). Germline-derived CDR1 and CDR2 are SGHTA and FQGNSA. The V and J ends lost 2 bases and 3 bases respectively, with 10 bases between them. This CDR3 is built from 14 residues. The DNA of the CDR3 is TGTGCCAGCAGCTTATTAGGGGGGGACACTGAAGCTTTCTTT. Protein product: CASSLLGGDTEAFF.